The 7 T cell receptor beta chains reported below all come from one sample, sequenced in a study of blood T cells in healthy people across ages. A J-beta primer mix and a sample-barcoded 5' primer were used in a second PCR of roughly 6 to 12 cycles. TCRdb reprocessed the 5' RACE reads with MiXCR, giving one entry per CDR3 protein. The repertoire includes over 600,000 distinct CDR3 sequences, around half of them detected once, and 15% to 20% sits in the top ten. Sequenced: blood. These receptors were obtained from a man older than 75 in good health.

The V gene is TRBV2, the J gene TRBJ1-5; possibly TRBD1 for D (6 bases). The CDR3 length is 14 residues. CDR1 SNHLY and CDR2 FYNNEI come from the germline V gene. V lost 10 bases, J lost 2 bases, and 15 bases lay in between. This CDR3 reads CATSGEKGNQPQHF. Here the CDR3 DNA reads TGTGCCACATCAGGGGAAAAAGGCAATCAGCCCCAGCATTTT.

The chain recombines TRBV28 with TRBJ2-5; D uncertain. The J call is doubtful: the DNA matches TRBJ2-7 better. This CDR3 comprises 15 residues. From germline, CDR1 is MDHEN and CDR2 SYDVKM. CDR3 DNA: TGTGCCAGCAGTGCCCCACAGAGCAGCTCCTACGAGCAGTACTTC. Its translation is CASSAPQSSSYEQYF.

This sequence joins TRBV20-1 and TRBJ2-3, with TRBD2 identical over 8 bases. The CDR3 runs to 17 residues. The V segment lost 3 bases and the J segment 3 bases; nucleotides outside the gene matches: 14. Germline V gene sequence: CDR1 DFQATT, CDR2 SNEGSKA (reference sequence). CDR3 bases: TGCAGTGCTAGTTCGTTTGGGCGGGAGGCTCTGACAGATACGCAGTATTTT. It is translated as CSASSFGREALTDTQYF.

This clonotype was seen a few times. This chain links TRBV7-6 with TRBJ1-6, with 8 bases matching TRBD1. Trimming at V came to 2 bases and at J to 6 bases, leaving 9 bases not matched to a gene. CDR3 length: 17 amino acids. Germline V gene lookup returns CDR1 SGHVS and CDR2 FNYEAQ. Written as DNA, the CDR3 is TGTGCCAGCAGCTTACACGGACAGGGCTTAAGTAATTCACCCCTCCACTTT. It yields the protein CASSLHGQGLSNSPLHF.

The chain has TRBV10-3 and TRBJ2-1; 8 nucleotides agree with TRBD2. The V segment lost 3 bases and the J segment 5 bases; nucleotides outside the gene matches: 9. The CDR3 totals 16 residues. Germline V gives CDR1 ENHRY, CDR2 SYGVKD. The CDR3 here is CAISETIGGGNNEQFF. The CDR3 DNA is TGTGCCATCAGTGAAACCATCGGGGGGGGGAACAATGAGCAGTTCTTC.

The rearrangement links TRBV20-1 to TRBJ2-5; 9 bases line up with TRBD2. Unmatched junction bases numbered 11, after V lost 2 bases and J lost 1 base. Per the germline V gene, CDR1 is DFQATT and CDR2 is SNEGSKA (reference sequence). This CDR3 spans 17 amino acids. CDR3 bases: TGCAGTGCTAGAAGTAGGTCAGCGGGGGGCATCCAAGAGACCCAGTACTTC. It is translated as CSARSRSAGGIQETQYF.

This clonotype was detected only a few times. The gene calls are TRBV25-1 and TRBJ2-5; D call uncertain. V was clipped by 2 bases and J by 3 bases, with 10 bases between them. The germline CDR1 and CDR2 sequences are MGHDK and SYGVNS. The CDR3 is 14 residues long. CDR3 DNA: TGTGCCAGCAGTGAAAAATTAGAGAAAGAGACCCAGTACTTC. Its protein product is CASSEKLEKETQYF.